This T cell receptor (beta chain) appears in the sequencing data of a study of T-cell reconstitution after alpha-beta-depleted transplantation in children. Whole-study results and caveats: There were reportedly several hundred expanded graft clones from which alpha-beta T cells came about two months after transplant. Surviving thymic progenitors and recipient T cells were the source of high TCRbeta diversity at day 60 in some patients. By one year post-transplant, T-cell counts and diversity largely arose from T cells that were newly produced.

The TCRbeta library incorporated unique molecular identifiers. TCRdb recomputed calls from the PCR reads with MiXCR, one row per CDR3 protein. The repertoire consists of over 80,000 distinct CDR3 sequences, with more than 20% occurring once and the leading ten covering about a fifth. The V gene's germline CDR1 is LGHNA and CDR2 YSLEER. Germline trimming cut 4 bases from V and 2 bases from J; bases unmatched to any gene: 4. This CDR3 has 14 amino acids. A word on this clonotype: The antigen is undetermined.

The rearrangement links TRBV4-3 to TRBJ2-5, with 7 bases aligning to TRBD2. This TCR came from a boy younger than 10 with acute lymphoblastic leukemia, due to receive a stem cell transplant. The input for sequencing was PBMCs, taken before TCRalphabeta/CD19-depleted stem cell transplant. This CDR3 is CASSPSGVQETQYF. CDR3 nucleotides: TGCGCCAGCAGCCCGAGCGGGGTACAAGAGACCCAGTACTTC.